These T cell receptor beta chains were read from a single sample in a study of PD-1 blockade in classical Hodgkin lymphoma. Only in-frame clones appear in the TCRdb table, and some are missing; sequencing was by immunoSEQ multiplex PCR. The sample yields fewer than 55,000 clones, 80% seen once. The input for sequencing was peripheral blood mononuclear cells (PBMCs), taken before the fourth cycle of nivolumab. The receptors here all came from a human donor with classical Hodgkin lymphoma. Each CDR3 is given with its conserved first and last residue. The order of the fields is clone size, D gene, V gene, J gene, CDR3 protein, CDR3 DNA. D genes are given only for firm matches. Some rows mark clone size as missing; the rest say once, few, many or name a class of expanded clone.

.,TRBD1,TRBV7-6,TRBJ1-1,CASSTSTGDGEAFF,TGTGCCAGCAGCACCTCCACAGGGGACGGGGAAGCTTTCTTT
many,TRBD1,TRBV7-9,TRBJ2-3,CASSLVSGGGDTQYF,TGTGCCAGCAGCTTAGTTTCAGGGGGTGGAGATACGCAGTATTTT
.,.,TRBV5-4,TRBJ2-3,CASSGSRENTQYF,TGTGCCAGCAGTGGGAGCAGGGAGAATACGCAGTATTTT
.,.,TRBV7-3,TRBJ2-3,CASSLFGTDTQYF,TGTGCCAGCAGCTTATTCGGAACAGATACGCAGTATTTT
once,.,TRBV19,TRBJ2-3,CASKGGTDTQYF,TGTGCCAGTAAGGGGGGCACAGATACGCAGTATTTT
.,.,TRBV5-5,TRBJ1-1,CASSSRVGYTEAFF,TGTGCCAGCAGCAGCCGAGTAGGGTACACTGAAGCTTTCTTT
.,.,TRBV5-1,TRBJ2-3,CASSLWGASTDTQYF,TGCGCCAGCAGCTTGTGGGGGGCCAGCACAGATACGCAGTATTTT
.,TRBD2,TRBV11-2,TRBJ2-6,CASSLGGGAGANVLTF,TGTGCCAGCAGCTTAGGCGGGGGAGCGGGGGCCAACGTCCTGACTTTC
.,.,TRBV2,TRBJ2-7,CASSLGGDSYEQYF,TGTGCCAGCAGTCTCGGGGGAGACTCCTACGAGCAGTACTTC
.,TRBD2,TRBV11-2,TRBJ2-7,CASSLGTSGLYVQYF,TGTGCCAGCAGCCTCGGGACTAGCGGGCTGTACGTGCAGTACTTC
.,TRBD1,TRBV5-1,TRBJ2-3,CASSLGTGVRTDTQYF,TGCGCCAGCAGCTTGGGAACAGGGGTTCGGACAGATACGCAGTATTTT
few,.,TRBV27,TRBJ1-2,CASSPGQNHVGYTF,TGTGCCAGCAGCCCTGGGCAGAACCATGTAGGCTACACCTTC
.,.,TRBV6-5,TRBJ1-4,CASSYFRGDEKLFF,TGTGCCAGCAGTTACTTCAGGGGCGACGAAAAACTGTTTTTT
.,TRBD2,TRBV12-5,TRBJ2-7,CASGFDRGLAYEQYF,TGTGCTAGTGGTTTTGACCGAGGACTAGCCTACGAGCAGTACTTC
.,.,TRBV4-3,TRBJ2-3,CASSQDWGTQYF,TGCGCCAGCAGCCAAGATTGGGGTACGCAGTATTTT
.,.,TRBV11-2,TRBJ2-7,CASSLDRAGQGEQYF,TGTGCCAGCAGCTTAGATCGGGCCGGGCAAGGCGAGCAGTACTTC
few,.,TRBV9,TRBJ1-2,CASSVGLRGGYTF,TGTGCCAGCAGCGTTGGACTCCGGGGTGGCTACACCTTC
.,.,TRBV25-1,TRBJ1-4,CASTRTRSSEKLFF,TGTGCCAGCACTCGTACACGTAGTAGTGAAAAACTGTTTTTT
.,.,TRBV27,TRBJ2-7,CASRGHRESSYEQYF,TGTGCCAGCAGGGGTCACAGGGAAAGCTCCTACGAGCAGTACTTC
.,.,TRBV29-1,TRBJ1-2,CSVLTGNYGYTF,TGCAGCGTCCTTACAGGGAACTATGGCTACACCTTC
.,.,TRBV12-5,TRBJ1-4,CASGLAGEKLFF,TGTGCTAGTGGTTTGGCCGGTGAAAAACTGTTTTTT
.,TRBD1,TRBV6-5,TRBJ2-7,CASSADRGWDEQYF,TGTGCCAGCAGTGCGGACAGGGGGTGGGACGAGCAGTACTTC
.,.,TRBV28,TRBJ1-2,CASSGPPANYGYTF,TGTGCCAGCAGCGGGCCCCCCGCTAACTATGGCTACACCTTC
.,TRBD2,TRBV7-8,TRBJ2-1,CASSLGGRAQHNEQFF,TGTGCCAGCAGCTTAGGGGGGAGGGCCCAGCACAATGAGCAGTTCTTC